This record looks at one T cell receptor (beta chain) sequence and its context. The antigen is not known. This specimen belongs to a study of T cell repertoires in cytomegalovirus infection. The overall study: Peptides in the study included HLA-C-restricted and HLA-B-restricted CMV epitopes.

MiXCR was run by TCRdb on the reads, yielding one entry per CDR3 protein. The sample includes about 500,000 distinct CDR3 sequences, roughly a third of them seen just once. Trimming shortened V by 3 bases and J by 0 bases, and 12 bases separated the two germline ends. Germline assignment: CDR1 SGDLS and CDR2 YYNGEE. CDR3 length equals 15 residues. Regarding the study as a whole: Across the ex vivo response, the dominant clonotypes were HLA-C-restricted CMV-specific TCR beta clonotypes.

Sample: cultured PBMCs, taken from culture after CMV antigen stimulation. The clonotype was recovered from a human donor in good health (CMV status not recorded). Some clones in this sample may be carry-over from other donors' samples. The chain combines TRBV9 with TRBJ2-5; D perhaps matches TRBD2 (5 bases). Here the CDR3 reads CASSELGADQETQYF. As DNA, the CDR3 is TGTGCCAGCAGCGAACTAGGAGCGGACCAAGAGACCCAGTACTTC.